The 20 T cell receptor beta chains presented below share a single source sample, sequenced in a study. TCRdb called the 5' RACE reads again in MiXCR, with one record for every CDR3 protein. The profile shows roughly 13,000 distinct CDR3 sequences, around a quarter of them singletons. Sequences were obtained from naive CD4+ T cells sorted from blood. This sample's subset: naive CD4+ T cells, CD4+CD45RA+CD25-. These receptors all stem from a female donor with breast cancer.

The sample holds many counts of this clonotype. The CDR3 spells CASSLGIAGYNEQFF. The CDR3 nucleotides are TGTGCCAGCAGCTTAGGAATAGCGGGGTACAATGAGCAGTTCTTC. The chain links TRBV7-2 to TRBJ2-1, with 8 nucleotides matching TRBD2. Germline assignment: CDR1 SGHTA and CDR2 FQGNSA. This CDR3 is built from 15 residues. Trimming cost V 1 base and J 4 bases; bases outside gene matches: 3.

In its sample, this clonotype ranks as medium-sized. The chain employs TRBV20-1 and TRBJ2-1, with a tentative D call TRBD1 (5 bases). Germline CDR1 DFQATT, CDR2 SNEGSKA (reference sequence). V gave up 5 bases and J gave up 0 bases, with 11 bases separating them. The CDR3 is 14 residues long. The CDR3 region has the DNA TGCAGTGCTTTAGACAGCTACTCCTACAATGAGCAGTTCTTC. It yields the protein CSALDSYSYNEQFF.

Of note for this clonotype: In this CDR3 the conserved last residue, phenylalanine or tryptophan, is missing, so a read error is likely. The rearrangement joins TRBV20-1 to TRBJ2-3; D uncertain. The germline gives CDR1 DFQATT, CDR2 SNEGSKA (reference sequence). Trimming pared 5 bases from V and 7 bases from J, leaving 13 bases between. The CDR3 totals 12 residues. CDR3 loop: CSASLASNTQYL. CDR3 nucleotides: TGCAGTGCTTCCCTCGCCAGTAATACGCAGTATTTA.

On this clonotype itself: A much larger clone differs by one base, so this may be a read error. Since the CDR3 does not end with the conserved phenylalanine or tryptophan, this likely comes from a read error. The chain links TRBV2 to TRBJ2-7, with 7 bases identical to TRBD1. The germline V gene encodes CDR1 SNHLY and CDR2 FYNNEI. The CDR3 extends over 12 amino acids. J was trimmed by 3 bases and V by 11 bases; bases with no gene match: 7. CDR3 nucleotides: TGTGCCGGCGGACAGGCAAACTACGAGCAGTACCTC. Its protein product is CAGGQANYEQYL.

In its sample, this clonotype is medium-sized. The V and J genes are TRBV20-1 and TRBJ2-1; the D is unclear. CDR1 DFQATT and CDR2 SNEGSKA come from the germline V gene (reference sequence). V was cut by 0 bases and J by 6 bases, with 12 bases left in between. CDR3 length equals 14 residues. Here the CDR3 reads CSARDGREVNEQFF. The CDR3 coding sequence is TGCAGTGCTAGAGATGGCCGAGAGGTCAATGAGCAGTTCTTC.

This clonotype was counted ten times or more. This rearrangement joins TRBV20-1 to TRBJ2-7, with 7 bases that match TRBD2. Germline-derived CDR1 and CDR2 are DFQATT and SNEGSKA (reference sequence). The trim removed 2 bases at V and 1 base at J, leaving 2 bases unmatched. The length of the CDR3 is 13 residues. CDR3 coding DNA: TGCAGTGCTAGAAGGGAGGGGTCCTACGAGCAGTACTTC. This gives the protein CSARREGSYEQYF.

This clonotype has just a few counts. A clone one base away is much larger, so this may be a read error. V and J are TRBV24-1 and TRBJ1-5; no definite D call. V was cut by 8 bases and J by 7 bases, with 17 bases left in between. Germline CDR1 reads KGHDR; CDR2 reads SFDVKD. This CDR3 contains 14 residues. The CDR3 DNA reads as TGTGCCACCAAGGTGTCAATAAGACAACAGCCCCAGCATTTT. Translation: CATKVSIRQQPQHF.

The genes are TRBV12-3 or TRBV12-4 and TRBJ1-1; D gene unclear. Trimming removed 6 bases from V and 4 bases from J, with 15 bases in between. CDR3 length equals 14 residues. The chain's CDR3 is CASSPRVGFTEAFF. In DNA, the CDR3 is TGTGCCAGCAGCCCCCGTGTGGGTTTCACTGAAGCTTTCTTT.

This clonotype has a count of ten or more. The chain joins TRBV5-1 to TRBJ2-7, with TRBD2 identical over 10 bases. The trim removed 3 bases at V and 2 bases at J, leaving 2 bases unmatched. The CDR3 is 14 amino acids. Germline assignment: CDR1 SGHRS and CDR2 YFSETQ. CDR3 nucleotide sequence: TGCGCCAGCAGCTCTAGCGGGAGAGCCTACGAGCAGTACTTC. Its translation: CASSSSGRAYEQYF. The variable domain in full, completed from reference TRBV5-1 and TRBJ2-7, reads KAGVTQTPRYLIKTRGQQVTLSCSPISGHRSVSWYQQTPGQGLQFLFEYFSETQRNKGNFPGRFSGRQFSNSRSEMNVSTLELGDSALYLCASSSSGRAYEQYFGPGTRLTVT.

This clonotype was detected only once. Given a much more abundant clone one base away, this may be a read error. CDR3 protein: CASSYSLAGGNERFF. The DNA for the CDR3 is TGTGCCAGCAGTTACTCGTTAGCGGGTGGGAATGAGCGGTTCTTC. The chain has TRBV6-5 and TRBJ2-1; 7 bases line up with TRBD2. CDR1 and CDR2 from the germline V gene are MNHEY and SVGAGI. This CDR3 is 15 amino acids long.

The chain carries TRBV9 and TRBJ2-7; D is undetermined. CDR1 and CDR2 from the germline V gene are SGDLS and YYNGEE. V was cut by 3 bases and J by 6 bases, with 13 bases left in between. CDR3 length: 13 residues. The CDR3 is CASSAFPRAEQYF. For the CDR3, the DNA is TGTGCCAGCAGCGCATTCCCCCGGGCCGAGCAGTACTTC.

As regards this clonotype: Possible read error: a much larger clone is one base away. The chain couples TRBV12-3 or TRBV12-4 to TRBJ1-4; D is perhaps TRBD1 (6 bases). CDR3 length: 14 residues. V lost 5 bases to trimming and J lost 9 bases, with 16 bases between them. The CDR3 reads CASSRQGNYKKLFF. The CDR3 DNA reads TGTGCCAGCAGTCGGCAGGGGAATTACAAAAAACTGTTTTTT.

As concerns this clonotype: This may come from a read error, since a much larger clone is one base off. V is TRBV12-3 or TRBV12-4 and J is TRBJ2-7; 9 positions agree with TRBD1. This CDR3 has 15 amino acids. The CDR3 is CAGSPSGQGGYEQYF. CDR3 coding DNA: TGTGCCGGCAGTCCTTCGGGACAGGGTGGCTACGAGCAGTACTTC.

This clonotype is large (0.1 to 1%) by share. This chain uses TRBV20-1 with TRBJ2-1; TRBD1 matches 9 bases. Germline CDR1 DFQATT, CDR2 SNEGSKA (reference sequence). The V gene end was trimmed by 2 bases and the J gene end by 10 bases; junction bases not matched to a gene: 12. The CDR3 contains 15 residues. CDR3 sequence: CSARHPGTGSVEQFF. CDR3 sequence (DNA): TGCAGTGCTAGACACCCCGGGACAGGGTCGGTGGAGCAGTTCTTC.

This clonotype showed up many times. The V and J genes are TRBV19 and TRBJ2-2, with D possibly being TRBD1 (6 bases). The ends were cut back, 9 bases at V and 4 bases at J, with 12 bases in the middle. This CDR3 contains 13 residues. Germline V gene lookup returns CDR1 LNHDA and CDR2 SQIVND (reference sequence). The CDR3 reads CASDTGLTGELFF. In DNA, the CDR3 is TGTGCCAGCGATACAGGGCTCACCGGGGAGCTGTTTTTT.

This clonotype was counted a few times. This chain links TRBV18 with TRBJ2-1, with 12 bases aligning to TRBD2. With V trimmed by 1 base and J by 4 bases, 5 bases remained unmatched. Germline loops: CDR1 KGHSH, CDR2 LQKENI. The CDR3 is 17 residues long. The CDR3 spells CASSPRGTSGFYNEQFF. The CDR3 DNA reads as TGTGCCAGCTCACCACGGGGGACTAGCGGGTTTTACAATGAGCAGTTCTTC.

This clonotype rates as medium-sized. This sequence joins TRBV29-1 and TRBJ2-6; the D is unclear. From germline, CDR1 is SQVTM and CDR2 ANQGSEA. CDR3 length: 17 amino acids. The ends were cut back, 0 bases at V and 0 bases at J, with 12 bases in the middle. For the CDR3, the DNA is TGCAGCGTTGAAGAGGCAGCTCCCGGCTCTGGGGCCAACGTCCTGACTTTC. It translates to CSVEEAAPGSGANVLTF.

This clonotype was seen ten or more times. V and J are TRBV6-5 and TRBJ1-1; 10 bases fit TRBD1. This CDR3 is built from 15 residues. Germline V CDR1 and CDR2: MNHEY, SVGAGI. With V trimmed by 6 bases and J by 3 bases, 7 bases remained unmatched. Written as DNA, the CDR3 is TGTGCCAGCAGCCGGTGGGACAGGGGAGACACTGAAGCTTTCTTT. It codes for CASSRWDRGDTEAFF.

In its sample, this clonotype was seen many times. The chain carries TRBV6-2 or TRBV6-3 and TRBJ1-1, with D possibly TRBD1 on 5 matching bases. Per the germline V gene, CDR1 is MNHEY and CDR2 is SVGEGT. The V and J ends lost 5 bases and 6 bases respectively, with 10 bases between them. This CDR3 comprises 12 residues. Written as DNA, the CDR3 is TGTGCCAGCAGTCCTGACAGACCTGAAGCTTTCTTT. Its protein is CASSPDRPEAFF.

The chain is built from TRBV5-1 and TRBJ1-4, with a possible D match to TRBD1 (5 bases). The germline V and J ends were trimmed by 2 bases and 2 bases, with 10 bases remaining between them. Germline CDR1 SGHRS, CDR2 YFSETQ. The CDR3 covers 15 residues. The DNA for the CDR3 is TGCGCCAGCAGCTTATCCCGGGACACTAATGAAAAACTGTTTTTT. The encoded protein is CASSLSRDTNEKLFF.